This TCR beta chain was identified during a study of blood T cell repertoires in COVID-19. Study at large: The samples span acute and convalescent COVID-19 from the United States, Italy and Spain.

Original analysis: Quantification of nucleated cells was approximated via reference gene primer amplification. The table came from immunoSEQ multiplex PCR; TCRdb's copy has only in-frame clones and leaves some out. The DNA was the basis for D and trimming; V, J and clone size are from that table. This sample has fewer than 75,000 clones, with over 75% found just once. The V and J ends lost 6 bases and 7 bases, in that order; junction bases with no gene match: 5. The length of the CDR3 is 14 residues. Per germline, CDR1 LNHDA and CDR2 SQIVND (reference sequence). This TCR came from a man between 65 and 85 years old with acute or convalescent COVID-19. The material sequenced was peripheral blood. This rearrangement joins TRBV19 to TRBJ2-2; 10 nucleotides match TRBD1. The CDR3 DNA follows: TGTGCCAGTAGCCGGACAGGGGGAAACGGGGAGCTGTTTTTT. Encoded protein: CASSRTGGNGELFF.